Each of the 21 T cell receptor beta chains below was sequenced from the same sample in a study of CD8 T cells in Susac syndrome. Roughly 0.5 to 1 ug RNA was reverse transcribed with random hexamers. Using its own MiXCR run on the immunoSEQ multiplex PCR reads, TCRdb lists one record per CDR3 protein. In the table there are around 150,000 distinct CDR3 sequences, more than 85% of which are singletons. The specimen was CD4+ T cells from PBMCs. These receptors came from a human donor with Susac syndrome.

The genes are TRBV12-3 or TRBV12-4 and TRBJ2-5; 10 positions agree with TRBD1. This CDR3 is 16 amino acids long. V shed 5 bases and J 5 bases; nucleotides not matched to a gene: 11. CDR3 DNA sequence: TGTGCCAGCAGTCGCAGACAGGGGGCGGCTAGGGAGACCCAGTACTTC. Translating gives CASSRRQGAARETQYF.

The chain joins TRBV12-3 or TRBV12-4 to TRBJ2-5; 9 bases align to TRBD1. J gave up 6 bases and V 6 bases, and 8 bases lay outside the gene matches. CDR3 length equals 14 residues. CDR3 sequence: CASRTGQGVKTQYF. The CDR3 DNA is TGTGCCAGCAGGACGGGACAGGGAGTAAAGACCCAGTACTTC.

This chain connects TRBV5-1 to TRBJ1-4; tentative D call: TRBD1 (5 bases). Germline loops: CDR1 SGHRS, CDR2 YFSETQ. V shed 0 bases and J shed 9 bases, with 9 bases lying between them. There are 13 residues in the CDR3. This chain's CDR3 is CASSLEKGQKLFF. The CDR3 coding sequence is TGCGCCAGCAGCTTGGAAAAGGGACAAAAACTGTTTTTT.

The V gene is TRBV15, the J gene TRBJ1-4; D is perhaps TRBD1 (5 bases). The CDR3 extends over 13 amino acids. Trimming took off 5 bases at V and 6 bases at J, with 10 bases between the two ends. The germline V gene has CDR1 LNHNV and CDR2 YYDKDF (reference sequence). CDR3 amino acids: CATSQGFDEKLFF. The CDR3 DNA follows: TGTGCCACCAGCCAGGGTTTTGATGAAAAACTGTTTTTT. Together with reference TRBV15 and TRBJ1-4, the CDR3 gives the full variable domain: DAMVIQNPRYQVTQFGKPVTLSCSQTLNHNVMYWYQQKSSQAPKLLFHYYDKDFNNEADTPDNFQSRRPNTSFCFLDIRSPGLGDTAMYLCATSQGFDEKLFFGSGTQLSVL.

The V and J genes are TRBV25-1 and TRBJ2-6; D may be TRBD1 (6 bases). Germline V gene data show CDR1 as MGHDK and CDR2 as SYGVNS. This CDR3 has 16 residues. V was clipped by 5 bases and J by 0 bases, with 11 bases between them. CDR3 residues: CASSPQGSSGANVLTF. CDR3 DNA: TGTGCCAGCAGTCCTCAGGGGAGCTCTGGGGCCAACGTCCTGACTTTC.

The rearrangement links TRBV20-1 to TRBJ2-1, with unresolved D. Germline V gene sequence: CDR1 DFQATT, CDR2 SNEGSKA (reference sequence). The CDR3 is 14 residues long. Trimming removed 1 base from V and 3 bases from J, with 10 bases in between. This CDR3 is CSARVPQNYNEQFF. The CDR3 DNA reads TGCAGTGCTAGAGTACCACAAAACTACAATGAGCAGTTCTTC.

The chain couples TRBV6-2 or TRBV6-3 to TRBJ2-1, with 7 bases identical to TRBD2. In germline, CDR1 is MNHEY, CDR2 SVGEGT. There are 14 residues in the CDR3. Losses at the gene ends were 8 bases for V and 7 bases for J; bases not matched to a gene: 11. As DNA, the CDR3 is TGTGCCAGCCTCGCCAGCGGGGCCGGGAATGAGCAGTTCTTC. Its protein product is CASLASGAGNEQFF.

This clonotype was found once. CDR3 in amino acids: CASSRGTGGTQYF. CDR3 DNA sequence: TGTGCCAGCAGTAGAGGGACCGGCGGGACCCAGTACTTC. The rearrangement joins TRBV7-2 to TRBJ2-5; D possibly uses TRBD1 or TRBD2 (5 bases each). The V gene lost 6 bases and the J gene lost 7 bases, with 15 bases spanning the gap. The CDR3 length is 13 residues. Germline assignment: CDR1 SGHTA and CDR2 FQGNSA.

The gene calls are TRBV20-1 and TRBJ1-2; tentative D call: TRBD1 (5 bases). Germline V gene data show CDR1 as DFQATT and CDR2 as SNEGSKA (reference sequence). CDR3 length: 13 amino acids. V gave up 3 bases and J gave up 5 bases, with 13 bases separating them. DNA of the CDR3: TGCAGTGCTAGCCCGGCCAGGGTTTATGGCTACACCTTC. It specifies CSASPARVYGYTF.

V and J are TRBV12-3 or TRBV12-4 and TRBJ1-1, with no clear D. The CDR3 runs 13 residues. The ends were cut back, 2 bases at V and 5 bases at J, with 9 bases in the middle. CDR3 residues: CASSLFSGTEAFF. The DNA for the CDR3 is TGTGCCAGCAGTTTATTCAGTGGGACTGAAGCTTTCTTT.

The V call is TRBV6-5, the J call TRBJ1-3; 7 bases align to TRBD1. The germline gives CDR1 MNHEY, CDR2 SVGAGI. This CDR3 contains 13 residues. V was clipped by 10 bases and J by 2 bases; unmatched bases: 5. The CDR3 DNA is TGTGCCACCTCGACAGGGACTGGAAACACCATATATTTT. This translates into CATSTGTGNTIYF.

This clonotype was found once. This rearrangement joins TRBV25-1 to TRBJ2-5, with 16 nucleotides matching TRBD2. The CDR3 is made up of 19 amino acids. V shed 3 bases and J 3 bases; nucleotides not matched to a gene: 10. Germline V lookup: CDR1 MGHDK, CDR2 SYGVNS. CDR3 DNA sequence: TGTGCCAGCAGTGATCCCGGGACTAGCGGGAGGGCCGGCGAAGAGACCCAGTACTTC. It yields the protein CASSDPGTSGRAGEETQYF. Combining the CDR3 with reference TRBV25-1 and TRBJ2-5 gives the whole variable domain EADIYQTPRYLVIGTGKKITLECSQTMGHDKMYWYQQDPGMELHLIHYSYGVNSTEKGDLSSESTVSRIRTEHFPLTLESARPSHTSQYLCASSDPGTSGRAGEETQYFGPGTRLLVL.

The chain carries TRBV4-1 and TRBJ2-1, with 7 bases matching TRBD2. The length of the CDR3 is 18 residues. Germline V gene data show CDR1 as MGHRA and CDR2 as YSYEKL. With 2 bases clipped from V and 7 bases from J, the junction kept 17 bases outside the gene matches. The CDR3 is CASSQNPLGREDNNEQFF. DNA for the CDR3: TGCGCCAGCAGCCAAAACCCCCTAGGCCGGGAGGACAATAATGAGCAGTTCTTC.

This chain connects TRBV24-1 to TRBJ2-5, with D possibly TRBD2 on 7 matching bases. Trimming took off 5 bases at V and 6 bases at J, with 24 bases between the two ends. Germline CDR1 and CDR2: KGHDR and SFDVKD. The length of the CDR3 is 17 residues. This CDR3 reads CATSVMNGGPFLKTQYF. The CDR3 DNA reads TGTGCCACCAGTGTTATGAACGGGGGGCCTTTTTTGAAGACCCAGTACTTC.

DNA for the CDR3: TGTGCCACCAGCAGAACCGGGGACAGGGGCCATTCACCCCTCCACTTT. This translates into CATSRTGDRGHSPLHF. The chain couples TRBV15 to TRBJ1-6, with 10 bases identical to TRBD1. Germline assignment: CDR1 LNHNV and CDR2 YYDKDF (reference sequence). After removal of 2 bases from V and 8 bases from J, the junction contained 6 bases not matched to a gene. The CDR3 is 16 amino acids.

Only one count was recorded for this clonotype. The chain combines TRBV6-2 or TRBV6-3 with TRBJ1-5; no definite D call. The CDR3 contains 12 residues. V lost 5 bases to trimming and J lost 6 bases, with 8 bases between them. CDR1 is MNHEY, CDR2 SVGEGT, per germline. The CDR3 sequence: CASSTTRQPQHF. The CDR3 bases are TGTGCCAGCAGTACGACACGTCAGCCCCAGCATTTT.

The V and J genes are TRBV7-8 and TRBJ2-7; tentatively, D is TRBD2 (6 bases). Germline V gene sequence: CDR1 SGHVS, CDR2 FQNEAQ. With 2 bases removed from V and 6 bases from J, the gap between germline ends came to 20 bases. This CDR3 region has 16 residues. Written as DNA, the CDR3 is TGTGCCAGCAGCTTACTTTCACGCGGGGCATGGGGCGAGCAGTACTTC. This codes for CASSLLSRGAWGEQYF.

CDR3 residues: CASRRAVLPSTGANVLTF. CDR3 nucleotide sequence: TGTGCCAGCAGAAGAGCGGTCCTACCCTCCACTGGGGCCAACGTCCTGACTTTC. This chain uses TRBV6-1 with TRBJ2-6, with D perhaps matching TRBD2 (5 bases). The germline V gene encodes CDR1 MNHNS and CDR2 SASEGT. This CDR3 has 18 amino acids. V shed 6 bases and J shed 2 bases, with 20 bases lying between them.

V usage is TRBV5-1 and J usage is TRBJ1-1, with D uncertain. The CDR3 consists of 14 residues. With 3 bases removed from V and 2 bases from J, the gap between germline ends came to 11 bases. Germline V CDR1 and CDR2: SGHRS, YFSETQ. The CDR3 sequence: CASSSSQPNTEAFF. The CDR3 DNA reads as TGCGCCAGCAGCTCCTCTCAGCCAAACACTGAAGCTTTCTTT.

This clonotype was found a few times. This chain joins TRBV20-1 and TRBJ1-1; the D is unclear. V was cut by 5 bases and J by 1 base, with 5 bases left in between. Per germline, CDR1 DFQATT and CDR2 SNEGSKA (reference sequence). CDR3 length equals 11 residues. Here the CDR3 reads CSAGSNTEAFF. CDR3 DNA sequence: TGCAGTGCTGGCTCGAACACTGAAGCTTTCTTT.

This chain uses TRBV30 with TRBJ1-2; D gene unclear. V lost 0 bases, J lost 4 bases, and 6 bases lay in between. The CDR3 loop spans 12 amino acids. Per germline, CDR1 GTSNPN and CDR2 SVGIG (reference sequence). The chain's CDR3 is CAWSVRSYGYTF. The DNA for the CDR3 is TGTGCCTGGAGTGTACGGAGCTATGGCTACACCTTC.